These T cell receptor beta chains were read from a single sample in a study of CD8+ T cells in alopecia areata. Using immunoSEQ multiplex PCR, the repertoire was profiled, and TCRdb retains in-frame clones only, with some absent. Of some 170,000 clones in the sample, approximately 53% were seen once. Sequences were derived from CD8+ T cells sorted from blood, sampled at week 24, from a patient treated with tofacitinib. The origin of the receptors is a human donor with alopecia areata. The conserved cysteine and the conserved F or W are not part of the CDR3 here.

len: 14; j_gene: TRBJ2-1; v_gene: TRBV7-2; CDR3aa: ASSLAASGGRHEQF
len: 15; j_gene: TRBJ1-4; v_gene: TRBV4-3; CDR3aa: ASSARTFRDSGAKLF
len: 13; j_gene: TRBJ2-7; v_gene: TRBV11-2; CDR3aa: ASSFGAGSSYEQY
len: 15; j_gene: TRBJ1-1; v_gene: TRBV4-1; CDR3aa: ASSHQTGGLSNTEAF
len: 14; j_gene: TRBJ2-7; v_gene: TRBV4-1; CDR3aa: ASSQDWPGGSYEQY
len: 11; j_gene: TRBJ1-2; v_gene: TRBV15; CDR3aa: ATSRDGGDGYT
len: 13; j_gene: TRBJ1-5; v_gene: TRBV30; CDR3aa: AWSLGAGGDQPQH
len: 10; j_gene: TRBJ2-1; v_gene: TRBV7-2; CDR3aa: ASSSTNNEQF
len: 9; j_gene: TRBJ1-2; v_gene: TRBV30; CDR3aa: AWSPQSGYT
len: 10; j_gene: TRBJ1-1; v_gene: TRBV15; CDR3aa: ATSRANTEAF
len: 12; j_gene: TRBJ2-7; v_gene: TRBV6-1; CDR3aa: ASSDRDMAYEQY
len: 12; j_gene: TRBJ1-1; v_gene: TRBV5-6; CDR3aa: ASSFKGPYSEAF
len: 10; j_gene: TRBJ1-6; v_gene: TRBV9; CDR3aa: ASSPGDSPLH
len: 12; j_gene: TRBJ2-3; v_gene: TRBV6-6; CDR3aa: ASSGTSGADTQY
len: 11; j_gene: TRBJ1-5; v_gene: TRBV4-3; CDR3aa: ASSQDRVQPQH
len: 11; j_gene: TRBJ2-1; v_gene: TRBV11-3; CDR3aa: ASSQQGRDEQF
len: 11; j_gene: TRBJ2-3; v_gene: TRBV14; CDR3aa: ASSQDIRDTQY
len: 12; j_gene: TRBJ1-6; v_gene: TRBV5-1; CDR3aa: ASSLEQGTSPLH
len: 13; j_gene: TRBJ2-3; v_gene: TRBV9; CDR3aa: ASSEVSGFTDTQY
len: 12; j_gene: TRBJ2-1; v_gene: TRBV7-9; CDR3aa: ASRSGRDGNEQF
len: 14; j_gene: TRBJ1-1; v_gene: TRBV29-1; CDR3aa: SVEDNGGQGRTEAF
len: 13; j_gene: TRBJ2-2; v_gene: TRBV9; CDR3aa: ASSVDGGGTGELF
len: 9; j_gene: TRBJ2-1; v_gene: TRBV27; CDR3aa: ASSWSGEQF
len: 11; j_gene: TRBJ2-7; v_gene: TRBV2; CDR3aa: ASSEFQNRKQY
len: 11; j_gene: TRBJ1-5; v_gene: TRBV7-6; CDR3aa: ASAERPNQPQH
len: 16; j_gene: TRBJ2-3; v_gene: TRBV7-2; CDR3aa: ASSRSLAGTNRGDTQY
len: 13; j_gene: TRBJ2-1; v_gene: TRBV2; CDR3aa: ASRSGTENYNEQF
len: 9; j_gene: TRBJ2-4; v_gene: TRBV29-1; CDR3aa: SVSGTDIQY
len: 13; j_gene: TRBJ1-5; v_gene: TRBV9; CDR3aa: ASSGTEGDNQPQH
len: 9; j_gene: TRBJ1-1; v_gene: TRBV29-1; CDR3aa: SVEQGAEAF
len: 13; j_gene: TRBJ2-1; v_gene: TRBV7-2; CDR3aa: ASSQDSGRNNEQF
len: 11; j_gene: TRBJ2-1; v_gene: TRBV11-1; CDR3aa: ASSMPNYNEQF
len: 11; j_gene: TRBJ2-3; v_gene: TRBV7-2; CDR3aa: ASSLEPPDTQY
len: 12; j_gene: TRBJ1-2; v_gene: TRBV4-1; CDR3aa: ASSAGRGGYGYT
len: 13; j_gene: TRBJ2-3; v_gene: TRBV2; CDR3aa: ASGSTSGGSDTQY
len: 12; j_gene: TRBJ2-7; v_gene: TRBV12-5; CDR3aa: ASGLHRPPYEQY
len: 12; j_gene: TRBJ2-2; v_gene: TRBV12-5; CDR3aa: ASDYPLNTGELF
len: 13; j_gene: TRBJ2-5; v_gene: TRBV2; CDR3aa: ATAMGLQPGETQY
len: 14; j_gene: TRBJ2-5; v_gene: TRBV7-8; CDR3aa: ASSLGSGGIQETQY
len: 12; j_gene: TRBJ2-1; v_gene: TRBV29-1; CDR3aa: SVEGGTGGYEQF
len: 10; j_gene: TRBJ2-1; v_gene: TRBV27; CDR3aa: ASSLSGREQF